Listed below are T cell receptor beta chains from one sample, sequenced in a study of T cell responses to AZD1222 COVID-19 vaccine. Profiled with immunoSEQ multiplex PCR; TCRdb holds only in-frame clones, not every one. The sample yields about 140,000 clones, approximately 90% seen once. This sample comprised peripheral blood, obtained on day 0 of AZD1222 vaccination. These receptors were collected from an adult in good health. CDR3s include the opening cysteine and the closing phenylalanine or tryptophan. D genes are given only for firm matches. Where a row states a size, it is once, few, many or the class of an expanded clone; other rows omit it.

v_call: TRBV23-1
d_call: TRBD2
j_call: TRBJ2-5
clone_size: -
cdr3_aa: CASSRRLAGGGETQYF
cdr3_nt: TGCGCCAGCAGTCGCAGACTAGCGGGAGGCGGAGAGACCCAGTACTTC

v_call: TRBV5-5
d_call: -
j_call: TRBJ2-3
clone_size: -
cdr3_aa: CASSLREYTDTQYF
cdr3_nt: TGTGCCAGCAGCTTGAGGGAATACACAGATACGCAGTATTTT

v_call: TRBV7-3
d_call: -
j_call: TRBJ1-5
clone_size: -
cdr3_aa: CASSSDRYQPQHF
cdr3_nt: TGTGCCAGCAGCTCGGACAGATATCAGCCCCAGCATTTT

v_call: TRBV6-5
d_call: -
j_call: TRBJ2-3
clone_size: few
cdr3_aa: CASSKQGTDTQYF
cdr3_nt: TGTGCCAGCAGTAAGCAGGGCACAGATACGCAGTATTTT

v_call: TRBV27
d_call: -
j_call: TRBJ2-6
clone_size: -
cdr3_aa: CASTRVGWRPLEANVLTF
cdr3_nt: TGTGCCAGCACTCGCGTGGGGTGGCGACCGCTGGAGGCCAACGTCCTGACTTTC

v_call: TRBV5-4
d_call: TRBD1
j_call: TRBJ2-7
clone_size: -
cdr3_aa: CASSDERGRALLHEQYF
cdr3_nt: TGTGCCAGCAGCGATGAGAGGGGGCGCGCCCTCTTACACGAGCAGTACTTC

v_call: TRBV20-1
d_call: -
j_call: TRBJ2-3
clone_size: once
cdr3_aa: CSAGSTYDRYF
cdr3_nt: TGCAGTGCTGGAAGCACCTACGACAGGTATTTT

v_call: TRBV5-4
d_call: TRBD2
j_call: TRBJ2-6
clone_size: -
cdr3_aa: CASSSGTSGGSGANVLTF
cdr3_nt: TGTGCCAGCAGCTCCGGAACTAGCGGGGGCTCCGGGGCCAACGTCCTGACTTTC

v_call: TRBV19
d_call: -
j_call: TRBJ1-2
clone_size: few
cdr3_aa: CASSPLPGGGYTF
cdr3_nt: TGTGCCAGTAGTCCCCTTCCGGGCGGTGGCTACACCTTC

v_call: TRBV5-1
d_call: TRBD1
j_call: TRBJ1-3
clone_size: -
cdr3_aa: CASSFRGQTGLSGNTIYF
cdr3_nt: TGCGCCAGCAGCTTTAGGGGACAGACCGGTCTCTCTGGAAACACCATATATTTT

v_call: TRBV9
d_call: -
j_call: TRBJ2-2
clone_size: -
cdr3_aa: CASSGLADKNTGELFF
cdr3_nt: TGTGCCAGCAGCGGTTTAGCGGACAAGAACACCGGGGAGCTGTTTTTT

v_call: TRBV11-2
d_call: -
j_call: TRBJ1-1
clone_size: -
cdr3_aa: CASSFSGLAGGTEAFF
cdr3_nt: TGTGCCAGCAGCTTCTCGGGGCTAGCCGGGGGCACTGAAGCTTTCTTT

v_call: TRBV28
d_call: -
j_call: TRBJ1-5
clone_size: -
cdr3_aa: CASSFSGYNQPQHF
cdr3_nt: TGTGCCAGCAGTTTCTCGGGGTACAATCAGCCCCAGCATTTT

v_call: TRBV19
d_call: -
j_call: TRBJ1-3
clone_size: -
cdr3_aa: CASSYRESSGNTIYF
cdr3_nt: TGTGCCAGTAGTTACCGGGAGAGCTCTGGAAACACCATATATTTT

v_call: TRBV18
d_call: -
j_call: TRBJ1-6
clone_size: -
cdr3_aa: CASSPNTNSNSPLHF
cdr3_nt: TGTGCCAGCTCACCCAATACGAACAGTAATTCACCCCTCCACTTT

v_call: TRBV28
d_call: -
j_call: TRBJ1-4
clone_size: -
cdr3_aa: CASSLAGREKLFF
cdr3_nt: TGTGCCAGCAGTTTAGCTGGGAGGGAAAAACTGTTTTTT